This T cell receptor beta chain derives from a study of T cell repertoires in cytomegalovirus infection. The table lists this clonotype with a few counts. Its specificity is not known. Each CDR3 protein is one row after TCRdb ran MiXCR on the reads. The sample includes about 570,000 distinct CDR3 sequences, over 35% seen only once; the top ten take around 48%. Germline V CDR1 and CDR2: MDHEN, SYDVKM. Trimming pared 5 bases from V and 0 bases from J, leaving 17 bases between. This CDR3 has 17 residues. Sequences were derived from cultured PBMCs, sampled from culture after CMV antigen stimulation. The TCR was taken from a human donor in good health (CMV status not recorded). Some clones in this sample may be carry-over from other donors' samples. The chain uses TRBV28 and TRBJ2-1; D is unclear. CDR3 residues: CASSLRIIAYSYNEQFF. CDR3 in DNA: TGTGCCAGCAGTCTTCGGATCATAGCATACTCCTACAATGAGCAGTTCTTC.